One and the same sample provided the 18 T cell receptor beta chains below, sequenced in a study of spatial heterogeneity in lung cancer. Time point indicated: sample taken at primary tumor resection. A single record per CDR3 protein comes from TCRdb applying MiXCR to the 5' RACE reads. The sample consists of 20,000 to 25,000 distinct CDR3 sequences, about 7% of them appearing once. The source material was PBMCs, sampled at surgery. These receptors were obtained from a male donor with early-stage non-small cell lung cancer.

This clonotype was found many times. The V gene is TRBV6-1, the J gene TRBJ2-1; TRBD2 is a possible D gene (6 bases). This CDR3 is 15 amino acids long. The V gene's germline CDR1 is MNHNS and CDR2 SASEGT. Trimming took 8 bases from V and 2 from J, leaving 16 bases between them. DNA for the CDR3: TGTGCCAGCTATGGGAAACGGAGGGCCTACAATGAGCAGTTCTTC. This translates into CASYGKRRAYNEQFF.

The chain joins TRBV20-1 to TRBJ2-3; TRBD1 is a possible D gene (6 bases). In germline, CDR1 is DFQATT, CDR2 SNEGSKA (reference sequence). The CDR3 totals 16 residues. V lost 6 bases and J 3 bases, leaving 22 bases between the germline ends. The CDR3 nucleotides are TGCAGTGCCCTCTTGCGGTGGGGACAAGGGACAGATACGCAGTATTTT. Protein product: CSALLRWGQGTDTQYF.

The rearrangement links TRBV7-9 to TRBJ2-7, with 7 bases that match TRBD1. This CDR3 contains 16 residues. Germline V lookup: CDR1 SEHNR, CDR2 FQNEAQ (reference sequence). Unmatched junction bases numbered 10, after V lost 5 bases and J lost 0 bases. The CDR3 DNA is TGTGCCAGCAGCCCGTTTACAGGGGCGTCCTCCTACGAGCAGTACTTC. Translation gives CASSPFTGASSYEQYF.

This clonotype appeared many times. The rearrangement joins TRBV3-1 to TRBJ2-1; no clear D. Trimming took 4 bases from V and 7 from J, leaving 14 bases between them. There are 14 residues in the CDR3. Germline V gives CDR1 LGHDT, CDR2 YNNKEL (reference sequence). CDR3 coding DNA: TGTGCCAGCAGCCTACTTGGAAGGGTTAATGAGCAGTTCTTC. Its translation is CASSLLGRVNEQFF.

In its sample, this clonotype was seen many times. The chain has TRBV7-3 and TRBJ1-2, with TRBD1 identical over 8 bases. This CDR3 has 13 residues. The germline V gene has CDR1 SGHTA and CDR2 FQGTGA. Losses at the gene ends were 5 bases for V and 4 bases for J; bases not matched to a gene: 3. The CDR3 sequence is CASSPDRGYGYTF. The CDR3 coding sequence is TGTGCCAGCAGCCCTGACAGGGGCTATGGCTACACCTTC.

This clonotype appeared many times. The DNA for the CDR3 is TGCGCCAGCAGCTTGGGGGGCCTCCGGAACACTGAAGCTTTCTTT. It encodes CASSLGGLRNTEAFF. The chain carries TRBV5-1 and TRBJ1-1; the D gene is possibly TRBD1 (5 bases). This CDR3 has 15 residues. The germline gives CDR1 SGHRS, CDR2 YFSETQ. Trimming shortened V by 0 bases and J by 1 base, and 10 bases separated the two germline ends. Together with reference TRBV5-1 and TRBJ1-1, the CDR3 gives the full variable domain: KAGVTQTPRYLIKTRGQQVTLSCSPISGHRSVSWYQQTPGQGLQFLFEYFSETQRNKGNFPGRFSGRQFSNSRSEMNVSTLELGDSALYLCASSLGGLRNTEAFFGQGTRLTVV.

This clonotype was counted a few times. This chain joins TRBV3-1 and TRBJ2-1; D might be TRBD2 (6 bases). Per germline, CDR1 LGHDT and CDR2 YNNKEL (reference sequence). Trimming left V 0 bases short and J 8 bases short, with 17 bases between. The CDR3 consists of 16 residues. The CDR3 coding sequence is TGTGCCAGCAGCCAAGATAGCGGCGATTCGGGTCATGAGCAGTTCTTC. As protein: CASSQDSGDSGHEQFF.

V is TRBV5-1 and J is TRBJ2-7; possible D gene TRBD1, 5 bases. Germline values: CDR1 SGHRS, CDR2 YFSETQ. This CDR3 contains 13 residues. The V gene lost 0 bases and the J gene lost 10 bases, with 14 bases spanning the gap. CDR3 DNA: TGCGCCAGCAGCTTGGCAACAGGCCGACGACAGTACTTC. The encoded protein is CASSLATGRRQYF.

This clonotype showed up just a few times. V is TRBV14 and J is TRBJ2-1, with 13 positions matching TRBD2. The V segment lost 1 base and the J segment 8 bases; nucleotides outside the gene matches: 8. The germline V gene has CDR1 SGHDN and CDR2 FVKESK. The length of the CDR3 is 17 residues. CDR3 coding DNA: TGTGCCAGCAGCCAAGTAGTCCGGACTAGCGGGAGCGATGAGCAGTTCTTC. This translates into CASSQVVRTSGSDEQFF.

The chain carries TRBV12-3 or TRBV12-4 and TRBJ2-1, with 9 bases that match TRBD2. The CDR3 covers 13 residues. The V and J ends lost 3 bases and 10 bases, in that order; junction bases with no gene match: 4. CDR3 sequence reads: CASSFASGIEQFF. In DNA, the CDR3 is TGTGCCAGCAGTTTTGCTAGCGGGATAGAGCAGTTCTTC.

This clonotype was seen many times. This chain joins TRBV5-1 and TRBJ1-4; weak D call: TRBD1 (6 bases). The CDR3 runs 16 residues. The germline gives CDR1 SGHRS, CDR2 YFSETQ. V lost 0 bases, J lost 3 bases, and 12 bases lay in between. CDR3 region: CASSLGGQGANEKLFF. CDR3 nucleotides: TGCGCCAGCAGCTTGGGGGGGCAGGGAGCTAATGAAAAACTGTTTTTT.

This clonotype was seen repeatedly, ten times or more. V is TRBV24-1 and J is TRBJ1-2; 9 bases fit TRBD1. This CDR3 has 15 residues. The V gene's germline CDR1 is KGHDR and CDR2 SFDVKD. V was clipped by 5 bases and J by 7 bases; unmatched bases: 10. The CDR3 loop is CATSGSGQGETGYTF. The CDR3 DNA reads as TGTGCCACCAGTGGCTCGGGACAGGGTGAAACTGGCTACACCTTC.

This clonotype rates as medium-sized. This chain joins TRBV20-1 and TRBJ2-7; D gene unclear. Trimming left V 3 bases short and J 6 bases short, with 9 bases between. The germline V gene has CDR1 DFQATT and CDR2 SNEGSKA (reference sequence). There are 11 residues in the CDR3. The CDR3 loop is CSASPEVEQYV. The CDR3 DNA reads TGCAGTGCTAGTCCAGAAGTCGAGCAGTACGTC.

This clonotype was observed a handful of times. CDR3 sequence: CASSLAGLAGPMVNEQFF. CDR3 sequence (DNA): TGCGCCAGCAGCTTGGCCGGGCTAGCCGGGCCGATGGTCAATGAGCAGTTCTTC. The rearrangement uses TRBV5-1 and TRBJ2-1; TRBD2 is a possible D gene (5 bases). CDR1 and CDR2 (germline): SGHRS, YFSETQ. CDR3 length: 18 amino acids. V lost 0 bases, J lost 6 bases, and 22 bases lay in between.

Ten or more counts support this clonotype. The V gene is TRBV10-2, the J gene TRBJ2-2; the match to TRBD2 covers 8 bases. Trimming took 5 bases from V and 6 from J; bases not matched to a gene: 11. CDR1 is WSHSY and CDR2 is SAAADI in the germline V gene. The CDR3 covers 16 residues. Here the CDR3 DNA reads TGCGCCAGCAGTATTCTAAACGGGGGGGCCGCCGGGGAGCTGTTTTTT. This encodes CASSILNGGAAGELFF.

Ten or more counts support this clonotype. The V gene is TRBV11-2, the J gene TRBJ2-2; D is uncertain. Germline loops: CDR1 SGHAT, CDR2 FQNNGV. V was cut by 1 base and J by 3 bases, with 9 bases left in between. This CDR3 spans 15 amino acids. CDR3 residues: CASSLANRDTGELFF. The DNA of the CDR3 is TGTGCCAGCAGCTTAGCGAATCGGGACACCGGGGAGCTGTTTTTT.

This clonotype was seen only a few times. Here the CDR3 DNA reads TGTGCCAGCAGTTTAGGGGGCGGACTCAATGAGCAGTTCTTC. It codes for CASSLGGGLNEQFF. The rearrangement links TRBV12-3 or TRBV12-4 to TRBJ2-1; D might be TRBD1 or TRBD2, each matching 5 bases. CDR3 length equals 14 residues. Trimming took 1 base from V and 6 from J, leaving 10 bases between them.

CDR3 coding DNA: TGCAGTGCAATACTAGCGGTTCGCACAGATACGCAGTATTTT. This gives the protein CSAILAVRTDTQYF. J is TRBJ2-3 and V is TRBV20-1; 8 positions agree with TRBD2. In germline, CDR1 is DFQATT, CDR2 SNEGSKA (reference sequence). The ends lost 6 bases at V and 1 base at J; junction bases unmatched: 6. The CDR3 has 14 amino acids.